Each of the 22 T cell receptor beta chains below was sequenced from the same sample in a study of identifying expanded T cells in peripheral blood (dated by TCRdb to about 2019). The method was the immunoSEQ multiplex PCR assay. This is the immuneACCESS table as TCRdb keeps it, with only in-frame sequences that have V and J called. A part of the clones is gone; compared with another copy, unresolved V genes explain less than half, and the rest is unexplained. The sample contains approximately 56,000 clones, less than 85% of them found a single time. Around 15% of the sample is taken by the ten largest. The source material was blood. Receptor source: a person aged 18-70 years in good health.

The chain employs TRBV18 and TRBJ1-2, with D perhaps matching TRBD1 (6 bases). V lost 2 bases and J 6 bases, leaving 13 bases between the germline ends. The germline gives CDR1 KGHSH, CDR2 LQKENI. The CDR3 has 14 residues. CDR3 DNA sequence: TGTGCCAGCTCACCAGACAGGTTGGGTAATGGCTACACCTTC. It is translated as CASSPDRLGNGYTF.

The V and J genes are TRBV7-2 and TRBJ2-3; no definite D call. V dropped 1 base and J dropped 3 bases, with 8 bases sitting between them. CDR3 length equals 14 residues. CDR1 is SGHTA and CDR2 is FQGNSA in the germline V gene. CDR3 nucleotide sequence: TGTGCCAGCAGCTTAGTATACTGGACAGATACGCAGTATTTT. This translates into CASSLVYWTDTQYF.

This chain joins TRBV5-1 and TRBJ2-1, with unresolved D. The germline V gene encodes CDR1 SGHRS and CDR2 YFSETQ. V was trimmed by 4 bases and J by 4 bases, leaving 24 bases between them. This CDR3 is built from 18 residues. The DNA of the CDR3 is TGCGCCAGCAGCCCACTCGGATTGGGTCAATCCCTTTACAATGAGCAGTTCTTC. It translates to CASSPLGLGQSLYNEQFF.

V usage is TRBV19 and J usage is TRBJ2-5; D call uncertain. The V gene lost 6 bases and the J gene lost 3 bases, with 11 bases spanning the gap. CDR3 size: 13 residues. Germline V CDR1 and CDR2: LNHDA, SQIVND (reference sequence). In DNA form, the CDR3 reads TGTGCCAGTAGCCTCGGGCGGAAAGAGACCCAGTACTTC. Encoded protein: CASSLGRKETQYF. Full variable domain (outside the CDR3, taken from reference TRBV19 and TRBJ2-5): DGGITQSPKYLFRKEGQNVTLSCEQNLNHDAMYWYRQDPGQGLRLIYYSQIVNDFQKGDIAEGYSVSREKKESFPLTVTSAQKNPTAFYLCASSLGRKETQYFGPGTRLLVL.

This sequence joins TRBV14 and TRBJ2-3, with no clear D. Trimming cost V 6 bases and J 6 bases, with 19 bases left between them. The CDR3 is made up of 15 amino acids. Germline V gene lookup returns CDR1 SGHDN and CDR2 FVKESK. The CDR3 DNA is TGTGCCAGCAGTCTTATCTCCTACCAAAGGGATACGCAGTATTTT. Amino acid sequence: CASSLISYQRDTQYF.

This chain uses TRBV5-4 with TRBJ1-2; possibly TRBD1 for D (6 bases). V lost 4 bases and J lost 0, with 10 bases in between. The CDR3 has 14 amino acids. Germline assignment: CDR1 SGHNT and CDR2 YYREEE (reference sequence). The CDR3 DNA sequence: TGTGCCAGCAGCATTGACAGGACTAACTATGGCTACACCTTC. This codes for CASSIDRTNYGYTF.

The chain uses TRBV18 and TRBJ1-1, with TRBD1 as a possible D gene (6 bases). The length of the CDR3 is 14 residues. Germline lookup yields CDR1 KGHSH and CDR2 LQKENI. Between the trimmed V and J ends, which lost 3 bases and 3 bases, there was a span of 11 bases. The CDR3 is CASSPRTGYTEAFF. The CDR3 DNA sequence: TGTGCCAGCTCACCCAGAACAGGGTACACTGAAGCTTTCTTT.

This sequence joins TRBV7-9 and TRBJ1-1, with 8 bases matching TRBD1. The CDR3 runs to 14 residues. The J segment lost 0 bases and the V segment lost 6 bases, leaving 3 bases of the junction unmatched. Per the germline V gene, CDR1 is SEHNR and CDR2 is FQNEAQ (reference sequence). The CDR3 spells CASRPGGLNTEAFF. CDR3 nucleotides: TGTGCCAGCAGACCAGGGGGCTTGAACACTGAAGCTTTCTTT.

The CDR3 loop is CASSLAQAKNTEAFF. CDR3 DNA: TGTGCCAGCAGCTTGGCTCAGGCTAAGAACACTGAAGCTTTCTTT. The genes are TRBV5-7 and TRBJ1-1; D is ambiguous. TRBV5-7 is an ORF; its function is uncertain. The CDR3 is made up of 15 amino acids. V lost 0 bases and J 1 base, leaving 10 bases between the germline ends.

This clone came up a few times. This sequence joins TRBV6-1 and TRBJ1-2; D call uncertain. Germline V CDR1 and CDR2: MNHNS, SASEGT. The CDR3 has 14 amino acids. With 4 bases removed from V and 4 bases from J, the gap between germline ends came to 13 bases. As DNA, the CDR3 is TGTGCCAGCAGTGTTGAGGGTACCGCCTATGGCTACACCTTC. Protein: CASSVEGTAYGYTF.

The V and J genes are TRBV6-6 and TRBJ1-5; TRBD1 aligns across 9 bases. The junction had 0 bases not matched to a gene; V was cut back by 2 bases and J by 4 bases. This CDR3 is 14 amino acids long. CDR1 is MNHNY, CDR2 SVGAGI, per germline (reference sequence). The CDR3 nucleotides are TGTGCCAGCAGTTACGGGACAGGGAATCAGCCCCAGCATTTT. Protein product: CASSYGTGNQPQHF.

The V gene is TRBV2, the J gene TRBJ1-3; D unresolved. CDR3 length equals 17 residues. Per the germline V gene, CDR1 is SNHLY and CDR2 is FYNNEI. The V end lost 5 bases, the J end lost 7 bases, and 24 bases lay between the germline ends. The CDR3 loop is CASSNQPGARRTNTIYF. DNA for the CDR3: TGTGCCAGCAGTAACCAACCGGGTGCAAGGCGGACCAACACCATATATTTT.

This clone was found a few times. The CDR3 is CASSLFQGEGREQYF. CDR3 bases: TGTGCCAGCAGCTTATTCCAGGGGGAGGGCCGGGAGCAGTACTTC. The chain uses TRBV11-2 and TRBJ2-7, with D possibly being TRBD1 or TRBD2 (7 bases each). This CDR3 spans 15 amino acids. Per the germline V gene, CDR1 is SGHAT and CDR2 is FQNNGV. Trimming left V 2 bases short and J 7 bases short, with 18 bases between.

The V gene is TRBV29-1, the J gene TRBJ2-3; D remains ambiguous. The ends were cut back, 3 bases at V and 4 bases at J, with 8 bases in the middle. The CDR3 spans 12 residues. Germline CDR1 and CDR2: SQVTM and ANQGSEA. The CDR3 nucleotides are TGCAGCGTTGATTTAACCCCAGATACGCAGTATTTT. Its protein product is CSVDLTPDTQYF.

This clone was detected once. This rearrangement joins TRBV30 to TRBJ1-3, with D maybe TRBD1 (5 bases). Germline CDR1 and CDR2: GTSNPN and SVGIG (reference sequence). This CDR3 is built from 17 residues. Trimming removed 0 bases from V and 0 bases from J, with 15 bases in between. The CDR3 loop is CAWSVPGRRVSGNTIYF. CDR3 coding DNA: TGTGCCTGGAGTGTTCCGGGACGTAGAGTCTCTGGAAACACCATATATTTT.

This clone was counted only a few times. The chain is built from TRBV7-2 and TRBJ2-7, with D maybe TRBD1 (5 bases). The CDR3 length is 14 residues. V lost 4 bases and J lost 5, with 15 bases in between. The germline V gene encodes CDR1 SGHTA and CDR2 FQGNSA. The CDR3 loop is CASSSKIGAHEQYF. The DNA of the CDR3 is TGTGCCAGCAGCTCAAAAATAGGGGCCCACGAGCAGTACTTC.

The chain employs TRBV30 and TRBJ1-5; 7 bases are a match to TRBD1. This CDR3 comprises 13 residues. Germline V gene data show CDR1 as GTSNPN and CDR2 as SVGIG (reference sequence). V shed 3 bases, J shed 7 bases, and the junction held 6 bases outside the gene matches. CDR3 sequence: CAWSREGAQPQHF. The CDR3 nucleotides read TGTGCCTGGAGCCGAGAGGGGGCACAGCCCCAGCATTTT.

The CDR3 DNA is TGTGCCAGCAGCCCCCCGGCTAGCGGTACCGGGGAGCTGTTTTTT. This encodes CASSPPASGTGELFF. The chain carries TRBV5-6 and TRBJ2-2; the match to TRBD2 covers 7 bases. Unmatched junction bases numbered 8, after V lost 4 bases and J lost 5 bases. The germline V gene encodes CDR1 SGHDT and CDR2 YYEEEE. This CDR3 spans 15 amino acids.

The rearrangement joins TRBV9 to TRBJ2-3; D is possibly TRBD2 (5 bases). The germline V gene has CDR1 SGDLS and CDR2 YYNGEE. Trimming removed 0 bases from V and 4 bases from J, with 15 bases in between. This CDR3 region has 16 residues. CDR3 sequence reads: CASSVGVGITADTQYF. In nucleotides, the CDR3 is TGTGCCAGCAGCGTAGGTGTCGGGATAACCGCAGATACGCAGTATTTT.

The J gene is TRBJ2-7, the V gene TRBV7-9; perhaps TRBD2 as D (6 bases). Between the trimmed V and J ends, which lost 6 bases and 1 base, there was a span of 16 bases. The CDR3 is 15 residues long. The germline V gene encodes CDR1 SEHNR and CDR2 FQNEAQ (reference sequence). The CDR3 loop is CASRAGSGVSYEQYV. The CDR3 nucleotides are TGTGCCAGCAGGGCGGGATCAGGAGTTTCCTACGAGCAGTACGTC.

The rearrangement uses TRBV28 and TRBJ1-1, with D unresolved. The CDR3 runs to 14 residues. Trimming removed 7 bases from V and 5 bases from J, with 17 bases in between. Germline CDR1 reads MDHEN; CDR2 reads SYDVKM. CDR3 sequence reads: CASKLIGLETEAFF. The CDR3, as DNA: TGTGCCAGCAAACTTATTGGGCTCGAGACTGAAGCTTTCTTT. Based on the CDR3 plus reference TRBV28 and TRBJ1-1, the full variable domain is DVKVTQSSRYLVKRTGEKVFLECVQDMDHENMFWYRQDPGLGLRLIYFSYDVKMKEKGDIPEGYSVSREKKERFSLILESASTNQTSMYLCASKLIGLETEAFFGQGTRLTVV.

The V gene is TRBV6-4, the J gene TRBJ2-1, with no clear D. This CDR3 is 13 amino acids long. Trimming took 4 bases from V and 2 from J, leaving 6 bases between them. Per the germline V gene, CDR1 is MRHNA and CDR2 is SNTAGT. The CDR3 nucleotides are TGTGCCAGCAGTGTAGAGACCTACAATGAGCAGTTCTTC. Residues: CASSVETYNEQFF.